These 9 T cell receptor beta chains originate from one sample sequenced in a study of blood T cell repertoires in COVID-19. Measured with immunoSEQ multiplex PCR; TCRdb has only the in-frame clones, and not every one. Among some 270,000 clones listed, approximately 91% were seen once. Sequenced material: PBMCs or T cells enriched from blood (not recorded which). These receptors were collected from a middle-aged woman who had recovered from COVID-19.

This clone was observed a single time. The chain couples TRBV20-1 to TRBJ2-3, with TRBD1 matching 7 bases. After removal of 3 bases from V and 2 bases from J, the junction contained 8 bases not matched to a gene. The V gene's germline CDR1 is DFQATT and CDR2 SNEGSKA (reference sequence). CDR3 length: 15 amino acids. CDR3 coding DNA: TGCAGTGCTAGTTCCGGGACAGATAACACAGATACGCAGTATTTT. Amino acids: CSASSGTDNTDTQYF.

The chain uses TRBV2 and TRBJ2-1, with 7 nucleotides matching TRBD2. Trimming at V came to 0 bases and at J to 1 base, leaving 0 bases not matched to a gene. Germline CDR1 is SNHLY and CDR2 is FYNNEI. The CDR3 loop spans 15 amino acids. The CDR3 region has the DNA TGTGCCAGCAGTGAAGCCGGGGGGTCCTACAATGAGCAGTTCTTC. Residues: CASSEAGGSYNEQFF. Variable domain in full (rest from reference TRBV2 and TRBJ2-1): EPEVTQTPSHQVTQMGQEVILRCVPISNHLYFYWYRQILGQKVEFLVSFYNNEISEKSEIFDDQFSVERPDGSNFTLKIRSTKLEDSAMYFCASSEAGGSYNEQFFGPGTRLTVL.

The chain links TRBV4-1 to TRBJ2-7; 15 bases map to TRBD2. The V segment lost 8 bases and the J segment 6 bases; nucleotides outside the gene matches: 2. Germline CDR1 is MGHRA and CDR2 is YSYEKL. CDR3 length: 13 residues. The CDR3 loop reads CASGLAGGPEQYF. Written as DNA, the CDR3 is TGCGCCAGCGGACTAGCGGGAGGGCCCGAGCAGTACTTC.

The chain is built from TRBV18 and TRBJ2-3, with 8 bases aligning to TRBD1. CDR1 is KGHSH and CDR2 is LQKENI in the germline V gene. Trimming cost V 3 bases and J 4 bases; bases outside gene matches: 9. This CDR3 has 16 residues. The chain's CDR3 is CASSPRGQGGADTQYF. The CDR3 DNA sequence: TGTGCCAGCTCACCTCGAGGACAGGGTGGGGCAGATACGCAGTATTTT.

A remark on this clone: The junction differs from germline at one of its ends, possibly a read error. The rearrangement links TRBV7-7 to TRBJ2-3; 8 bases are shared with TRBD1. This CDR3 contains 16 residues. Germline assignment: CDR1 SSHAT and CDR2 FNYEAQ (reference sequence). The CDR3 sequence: CASSLGGDRGSDTQYF. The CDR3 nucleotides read TGTGCTAGCAGCTTAGGTGGCGACAGGGGATCAGATACGCAGTATTTT.

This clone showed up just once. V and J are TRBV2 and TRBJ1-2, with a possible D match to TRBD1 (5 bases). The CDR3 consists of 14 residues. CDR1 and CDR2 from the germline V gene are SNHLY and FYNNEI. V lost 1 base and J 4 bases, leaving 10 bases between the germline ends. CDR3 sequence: CASSEEQGGYGYTF. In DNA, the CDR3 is TGTGCCAGCAGTGAAGAGCAGGGCGGCTATGGCTACACCTTC. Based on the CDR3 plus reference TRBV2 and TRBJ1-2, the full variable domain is EPEVTQTPSHQVTQMGQEVILRCVPISNHLYFYWYRQILGQKVEFLVSFYNNEISEKSEIFDDQFSVERPDGSNFTLKIRSTKLEDSAMYFCASSEEQGGYGYTFGSGTRLTVV.

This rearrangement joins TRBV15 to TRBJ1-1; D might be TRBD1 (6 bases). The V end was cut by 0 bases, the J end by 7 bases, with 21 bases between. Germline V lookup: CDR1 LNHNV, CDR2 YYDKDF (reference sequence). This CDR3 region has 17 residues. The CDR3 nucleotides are TGTGCCACCAGCAGAGATCCTACCAGGGGAACTGACGGTGAAGCTTTCTTT. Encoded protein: CATSRDPTRGTDGEAFF.

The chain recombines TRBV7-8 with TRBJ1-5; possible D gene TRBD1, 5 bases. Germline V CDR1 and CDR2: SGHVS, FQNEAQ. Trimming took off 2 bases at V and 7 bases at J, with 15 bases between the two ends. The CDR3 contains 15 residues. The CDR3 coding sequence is TGTGCCAGCAGCTTACAGCCCAGGGCGTCGCAGCCCCAGCATTTT. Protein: CASSLQPRASQPQHF.

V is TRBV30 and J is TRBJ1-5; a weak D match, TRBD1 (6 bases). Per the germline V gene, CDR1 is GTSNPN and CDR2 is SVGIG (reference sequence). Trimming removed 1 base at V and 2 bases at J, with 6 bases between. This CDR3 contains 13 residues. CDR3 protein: CAWSAGGNQPQHF. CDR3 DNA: TGTGCCTGGAGTGCAGGGGGCAATCAGCCCCAGCATTTT. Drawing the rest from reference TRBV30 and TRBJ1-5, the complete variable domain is SQTIHQWPATLVQPVGSPLSLECTVEGTSNPNLYWYRQAAGRGLQLLFYSVGIGQISSEVPQNLSASRPQDRQFILSSKKLLLSDSGFYLCAWSAGGNQPQHFGDGTRLSIL.